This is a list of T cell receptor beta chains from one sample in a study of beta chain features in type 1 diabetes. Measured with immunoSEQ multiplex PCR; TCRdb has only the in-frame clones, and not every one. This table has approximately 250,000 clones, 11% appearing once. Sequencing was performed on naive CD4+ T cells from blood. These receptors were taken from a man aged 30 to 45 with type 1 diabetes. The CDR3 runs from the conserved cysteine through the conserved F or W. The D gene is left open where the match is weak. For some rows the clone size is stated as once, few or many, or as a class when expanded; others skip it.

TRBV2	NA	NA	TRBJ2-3	CASTRGYTQYF	TGTGCCAGCACTCGGGGGTATACGCAGTATTTT
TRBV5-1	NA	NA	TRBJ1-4	CASSLQGEGDEKLFF	TGCGCCAGCAGCTTACAAGGGGAAGGAGATGAAAAACTGTTTTTT
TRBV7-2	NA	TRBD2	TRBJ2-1	CASSLVGGYNEQFF	TGTGCCAGCAGCTTAGTCGGGGGGTACAATGAGCAGTTCTTC
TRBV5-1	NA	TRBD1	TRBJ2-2	CASSSGQDTGELFF	TGCGCCAGCAGTTCCGGACAGGACACCGGGGAGCTGTTTTTT
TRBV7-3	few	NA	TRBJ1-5	CASSLSNGQPQHF	TGTGCCAGCAGCTTAAGTAACGGTCAGCCCCAGCATTTT
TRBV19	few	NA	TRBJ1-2	CASSIDRSNRNYGYTF	TGTGCCAGTAGTATAGATCGGAGCAACCGAAACTATGGCTACACCTTC
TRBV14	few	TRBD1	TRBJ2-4	CASSLPPTGARIQYF	TGTGCCAGCAGCCTACCCCCCACAGGGGCAAGAATTCAGTACTTC
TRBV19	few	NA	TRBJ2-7	CASSYRLAYEQYF	TGTGCCAGTAGCTACCGACTAGCCTACGAGCAGTACTTC
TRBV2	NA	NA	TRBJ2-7	CASSPSGEQYF	TGTGCCAGCAGTCCCTCCGGCGAGCAGTACTTC
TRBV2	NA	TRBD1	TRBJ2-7	CASGRDRGNEQYF	TGTGCCAGCGGCCGGGACAGGGGCAACGAGCAGTACTTC
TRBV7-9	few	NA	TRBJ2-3	CASSPVDTQYF	TGTGCCAGCAGCCCCGTGGATACGCAGTATTTT
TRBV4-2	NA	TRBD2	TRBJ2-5	CASSPRTSGGAGETQYF	TGTGCCAGCAGCCCCCGCACTAGCGGGGGGGCCGGGGAGACCCAGTACTTC
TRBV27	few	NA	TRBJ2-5	CASSLTTGETQYF	TGTGCCAGCAGTTTAACGACGGGAGAGACCCAGTACTTC
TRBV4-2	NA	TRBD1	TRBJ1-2	CASSRGTRGLGGYGYTF	TGTGCCAGCAGCCGGGGGACCAGGGGGCTCGGGGGTTATGGCTACACCTTC
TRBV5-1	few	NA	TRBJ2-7	CASRPGEFSYEQYF	TGCGCCAGCCGGCCAGGGGAATTCTCCTACGAGCAGTACTTC
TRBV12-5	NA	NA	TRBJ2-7	CASGLAQGSYEQYF	TGTGCTAGTGGTTTAGCACAGGGCTCCTACGAGCAGTACTTC
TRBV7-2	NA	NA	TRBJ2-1	CASSYQAGNEQFF	TGTGCCAGCAGCTATCAGGCGGGCAATGAGCAGTTCTTC
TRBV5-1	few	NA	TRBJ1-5	CASSLDGQPQHF	TGCGCCAGCAGCTTGGATGGCCAGCCCCAGCATTTT